This is a list of T cell receptor beta chains from one sample in a study of vaccination and CD4 T cells after COVID-19. No cognate antigen is known for these TCRs. TCRdb re-derived calls from the PCR reads in MiXCR, one entry per CDR3 protein. The repertoire has 4,700 or so distinct CDR3 sequences, approximately 20% of them found once; the top ten carry about 15%. Sample: CD4+ T cells from blood, cultured in vitro. These receptors originate from a human donor who had recovered from COVID-19. CDR3s include the opening cysteine and the closing phenylalanine or tryptophan. Each record gives: V gene, clone size, D gene, J gene, CDR3 protein, CDR3 DNA. D genes are given only for firm matches. For some rows the clone size is stated as once, few or many, or as a class when expanded; others skip it.

TRBV7-3,few,NA,TRBJ2-3,CASSLIGGASTDTQYF,TGTGCCAGCAGCTTAATTGGGGGGGCGTCCACAGATACGCAGTATTTT
TRBV20-1,NA,TRBD2,TRBJ2-5,CSAPPTSGVSLGTQYF,TGCAGTGCTCCCCCGACTAGCGGGGTATCTCTGGGGACCCAGTACTTC
TRBV5-6,few,NA,TRBJ1-2,CASSPGVGLGYTF,TGTGCCAGCAGCCCCGGTGTAGGGTTGGGCTACACCTTC
TRBV6-5,medium-sized,NA,TRBJ1-2,CASSYMGRSGYTF,TGTGCCAGCAGTTACATGGGGCGGAGTGGCTACACCTTC
TRBV30,few,TRBD1,TRBJ1-6,CAWQGRGSSYRPLHF,TGTGCCTGGCAGGGCAGGGGGAGTTCGTATAGGCCCCTCCACTTT
TRBV30,few,NA,TRBJ1-3,CAWGEVWGNTIYF,TGTGCCTGGGGGGAGGTGTGGGGAAACACCATATATTTT
TRBV30,NA,NA,TRBJ2-6,CAWSVLGSGANVLTF,TGTGCCTGGAGTGTCCTAGGCTCTGGGGCCAACGTCCTGACTTTC
TRBV7-9,medium-sized,TRBD1,TRBJ1-2,CASSPGTGRDGYTF,TGTGCCAGCAGCCCCGGGACAGGGAGAGATGGCTACACCTTC
TRBV12-3/TRBV12-4,few,TRBD2,TRBJ2-5,CASTTGLAGGQETQYF,TGTGCCAGCACCACCGGACTAGCGGGGGGACAAGAGACCCAGTACTTC
TRBV20-1,NA,TRBD2,TRBJ2-1,CSAERGNEQFF,TGCAGTGCGGAGCGGGGGAATGAGCAGTTCTTC
TRBV2,NA,NA,TRBJ2-1,CASMLRVYNEQFF,TGTGCCAGCATGCTCAGGGTCTACAATGAGCAGTTCTTC
TRBV2,few,NA,TRBJ1-5,CASRGTYSNQPQHF,TGTGCCAGCAGGGGGACATATAGCAATCAGCCCCAGCATTTT
TRBV27,once,NA,TRBJ2-7,CASSLSLGTLLYEQYF,TGTGCCAGCAGTTTATCGCTGGGAACCTTGCTGTACGAGCAGTACTTC
TRBV20-1,few,TRBD2,TRBJ2-1,CSAEGLAGYNEQFF,TGCAGTGCTGAGGGACTAGCTGGCTACAATGAGCAGTTCTTC
TRBV30,few,NA,TRBJ2-3,CAWRDAPITDTQYF,TGTGCCTGGAGGGATGCGCCGATCACAGATACGCAGTATTTT
TRBV29-1,NA,TRBD1,TRBJ1-3,CSVTKGTGRGNTIYF,TGCAGCGTTACTAAAGGGACAGGGAGAGGAAACACCATATATTTT
TRBV27,few,TRBD1,TRBJ1-1,CASSHRGWGTEAFF,TGTGCCAGCAGTCACAGGGGATGGGGCACTGAAGCTTTCTTT
TRBV20-1,large,TRBD2,TRBJ2-5,CSALSGGGYQETQYF,TGCAGTGCTCTGAGCGGGGGGGGGTACCAAGAGACCCAGTACTTC
TRBV6-1,NA,NA,TRBJ2-5,CASTAPGSETQYF,TGTGCCAGCACTGCCCCAGGGTCGGAGACCCAGTACTTC
TRBV9,NA,TRBD2,TRBJ2-1,CASSFRGGGGLGNEQFF,TGTGCCAGCAGCTTTCGGGGGGGTGGCGGCCTTGGCAATGAGCAGTTCTTC
TRBV10-1,NA,NA,TRBJ2-5,CASRGRGLEETQYF,TGCGCCAGCAGAGGACGGGGCCTAGAAGAGACCCAGTACTTC
TRBV10-1,few,NA,TRBJ2-7,CASSARLPDEQYF,TGCGCCAGCAGTGCTAGGTTACCGGACGAGCAGTACTTC
TRBV11-2,medium-sized,NA,TRBJ1-1,CASSLHRDVTEAFF,TGTGCCAGCAGCTTGCACAGGGATGTAACTGAAGCTTTCTTT
TRBV6-5,NA,NA,TRBJ1-5,CASSYFDGSYSNQPQHF,TGTGCCAGCAGTTACTTCGACGGAAGCTATAGCAATCAGCCCCAGCATTTT
TRBV30,NA,NA,TRBJ2-1,CAWSGGYNEQFF,TGTGCCTGGAGCGGGGGTTACAATGAGCAGTTCTTC
TRBV6-5,medium-sized,NA,TRBJ1-2,CASSFRPQGHGYTF,TGTGCCAGCAGTTTCCGACCACAGGGACATGGCTACACCTTC
TRBV4-1,NA,NA,TRBJ1-1,CASSQGGSWTEAFF,TGCGCCAGCAGCCAAGGAGGGAGTTGGACTGAAGCTTTCTTT
TRBV7-3,NA,NA,TRBJ2-6,CASGSGANVLTF,TGTGCCAGCGGCTCTGGGGCCAACGTCCTGACTTTC
TRBV2,medium-sized,NA,TRBJ1-2,CASRVDSNYGYTF,TGTGCCAGCAGGGTAGACAGTAACTATGGCTACACCTTC
TRBV6-1,NA,NA,TRBJ2-5,CASSLRIDIKETQYF,TGTGCCAGCAGTCTACGAATCGACATTAAAGAGACCCAGTACTTC
TRBV19,few,NA,TRBJ2-3,CASSINTGGTDTQYF,TGTGCCAGTAGTATAAACACGGGGGGCACAGATACGCAGTATTTT
TRBV7-3,few,TRBD1,TRBJ2-1,CASSPKDRVAGNEQFF,TGTGCCAGCAGCCCGAAGGACAGGGTTGCCGGCAATGAGCAGTTCTTC
TRBV6-1,medium-sized,NA,TRBJ1-6,CASSARLAESPLHF,TGTGCCAGCAGTGCCCGATTAGCGGAATCACCCCTCCACTTT
TRBV20-1,NA,TRBD1,TRBJ1-2,CSAYQGQGIHGYTF,TGCAGTGCTTACCAGGGACAGGGGATCCATGGCTACACCTTC
TRBV27,NA,TRBD2,TRBJ2-1,CASSFRHLGGDYNEQFF,TGTGCCAGCAGTTTTCGGCACCTGGGGGGGGACTACAATGAGCAGTTCTTC
TRBV5-4,NA,NA,TRBJ1-1,CASSSPTNTEAFF,TGTGCCAGCAGCTCCCCCACGAACACTGAAGCTTTCTTT
TRBV14,NA,NA,TRBJ2-5,CASSGELGETQYF,TGTGCCAGCAGCGGCGAACTGGGAGAGACCCAGTACTTC
TRBV5-6,NA,TRBD1,TRBJ1-4,CASSFGTGNEKLFF,TGTGCCAGCAGCTTCGGGACAGGGAACGAAAAACTGTTTTTT
TRBV20-1,NA,NA,TRBJ1-1,CSAKSPGRGNTEAFF,TGCAGTGCTAAATCCCCCGGGAGGGGGAACACTGAAGCTTTCTTT
TRBV20-1,medium-sized,TRBD2,TRBJ2-3,CSATGPSGGAGTDTQYF,TGCAGTGCTACCGGCCCTAGCGGGGGGGCGGGGACAGATACGCAGTATTTT
TRBV20-1,NA,TRBD2,TRBJ2-5,CSAGPPGLAGDQETQYF,TGCAGTGCTGGGCCGCCGGGACTAGCGGGAGACCAAGAGACCCAGTACTTC
TRBV7-9,NA,NA,TRBJ1-1,CASSPVWGTEAFF,TGTGCCAGCAGCCCCGTGTGGGGGACTGAAGCTTTCTTT
TRBV2,few,NA,TRBJ1-5,CASSALGGTGIYQPQHF,TGTGCCAGCAGTGCACTTGGCGGGACGGGAATCTATCAGCCCCAGCATTTT
TRBV12-3/TRBV12-4,NA,TRBD1,TRBJ1-2,CASSLYRGMNGYTF,TGTGCCAGCAGTTTATACAGGGGGATGAATGGCTACACCTTC
TRBV19,few,NA,TRBJ2-7,CASSIVANREQYF,TGTGCCAGTAGTATAGTTGCCAACCGCGAGCAGTACTTC
TRBV3-1,once,NA,TRBJ1-1,CASSYQGVGAFF,TGTGCCAGCAGCTACCAGGGTGTGGGGGCTTTCTTT